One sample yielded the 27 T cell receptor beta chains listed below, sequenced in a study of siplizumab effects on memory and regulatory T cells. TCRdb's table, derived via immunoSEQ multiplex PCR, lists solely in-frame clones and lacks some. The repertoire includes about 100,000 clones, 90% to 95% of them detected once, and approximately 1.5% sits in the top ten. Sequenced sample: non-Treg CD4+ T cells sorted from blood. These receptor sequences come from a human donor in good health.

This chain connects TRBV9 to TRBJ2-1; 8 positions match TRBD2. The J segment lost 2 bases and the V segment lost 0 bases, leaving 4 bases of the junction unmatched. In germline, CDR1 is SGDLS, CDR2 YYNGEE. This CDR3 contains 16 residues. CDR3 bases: TGTGCCAGCAGCGTAGTCAGCGGGAGCGCCTACAATGAGCAGTTCTTC. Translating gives CASSVVSGSAYNEQFF.

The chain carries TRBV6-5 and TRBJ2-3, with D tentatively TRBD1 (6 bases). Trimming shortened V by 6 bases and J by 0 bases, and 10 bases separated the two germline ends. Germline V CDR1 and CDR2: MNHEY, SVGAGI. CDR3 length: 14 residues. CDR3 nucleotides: TGTGCCAGCAGACAAGGGGGAAGCACAGATACGCAGTATTTT. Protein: CASRQGGSTDTQYF.

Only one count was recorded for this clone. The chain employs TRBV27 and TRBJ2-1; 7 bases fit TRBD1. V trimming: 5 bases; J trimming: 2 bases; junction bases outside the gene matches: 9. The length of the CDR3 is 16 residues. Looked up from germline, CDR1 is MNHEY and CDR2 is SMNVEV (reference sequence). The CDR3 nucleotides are TGTGCCAGCAGTCGAGGGGACAGAGGAACCTACAATGAGCAGTTCTTC. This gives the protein CASSRGDRGTYNEQFF.

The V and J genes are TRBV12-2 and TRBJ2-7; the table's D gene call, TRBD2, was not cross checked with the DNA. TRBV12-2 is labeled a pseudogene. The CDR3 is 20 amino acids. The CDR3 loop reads CASRARPTGGTSGSHHEQYF. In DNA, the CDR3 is TGTGCAAGTCGCGCCCGCCCGACAGGAGGGACTAGCGGGAGTCACCACGAGCAGTACTTC.

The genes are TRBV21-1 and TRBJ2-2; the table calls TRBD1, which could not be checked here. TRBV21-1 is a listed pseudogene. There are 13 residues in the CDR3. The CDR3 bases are TGTGCCAGCAGCAATCACAGGACCGGGGAGCTGTTTTTT. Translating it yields CASSNHRTGELFF.

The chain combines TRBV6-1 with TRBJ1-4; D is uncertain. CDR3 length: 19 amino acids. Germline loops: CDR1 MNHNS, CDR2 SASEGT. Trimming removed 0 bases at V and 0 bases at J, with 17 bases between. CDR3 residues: CASSEAPSGPFATNEKLFF. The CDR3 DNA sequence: TGTGCCAGCAGTGAAGCGCCCTCCGGACCCTTTGCAACTAATGAAAAACTGTTTTTT.

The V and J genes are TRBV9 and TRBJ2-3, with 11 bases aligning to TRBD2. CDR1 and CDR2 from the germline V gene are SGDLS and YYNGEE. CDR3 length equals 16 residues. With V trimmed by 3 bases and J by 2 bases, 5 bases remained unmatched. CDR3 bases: TGTGCCAGCAGCGGGGGACTAGCGGACTTCACAGATACGCAGTATTTT. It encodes CASSGGLADFTDTQYF.

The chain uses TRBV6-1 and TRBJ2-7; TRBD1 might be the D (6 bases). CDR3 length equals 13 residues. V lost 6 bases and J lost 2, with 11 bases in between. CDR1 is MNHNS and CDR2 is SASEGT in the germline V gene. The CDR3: CASSPRDTYEQYF. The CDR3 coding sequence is TGTGCCAGCAGCCCCCGGGACACCTACGAGCAGTACTTC.

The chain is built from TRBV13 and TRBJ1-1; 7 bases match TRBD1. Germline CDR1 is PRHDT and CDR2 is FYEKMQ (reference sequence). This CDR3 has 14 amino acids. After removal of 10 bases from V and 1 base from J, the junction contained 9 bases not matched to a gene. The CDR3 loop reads CATRQGYRNTEAFF. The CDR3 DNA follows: TGTGCCACCCGACAGGGTTACAGGAACACTGAAGCTTTCTTT.

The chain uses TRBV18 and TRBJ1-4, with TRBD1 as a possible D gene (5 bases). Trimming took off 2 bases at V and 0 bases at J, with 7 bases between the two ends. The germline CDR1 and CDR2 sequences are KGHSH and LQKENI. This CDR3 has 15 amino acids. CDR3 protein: CASSPGHATNEKLFF. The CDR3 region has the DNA TGTGCCAGCTCACCAGGACATGCAACTAATGAAAAACTGTTTTTT. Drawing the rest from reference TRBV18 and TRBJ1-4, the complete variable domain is NAGVMQNPRHLVRRRGQEARLRCSPMKGHSHVYWYRQLPEEGLKFMVYLQKENIIDESGMPKERFSAEFPKEGPSILRIQQVVRGDSAAYFCASSPGHATNEKLFFGSGTQLSVL.

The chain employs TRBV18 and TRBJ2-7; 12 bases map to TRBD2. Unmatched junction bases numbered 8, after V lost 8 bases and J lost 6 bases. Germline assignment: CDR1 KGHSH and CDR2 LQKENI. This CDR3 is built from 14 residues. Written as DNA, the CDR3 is TGTGCCAGCCTGGCTAGCGGGAGGGCCGGCGAGCAGTACTTC. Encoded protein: CASLASGRAGEQYF. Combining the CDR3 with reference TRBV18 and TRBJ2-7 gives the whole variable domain NAGVMQNPRHLVRRRGQEARLRCSPMKGHSHVYWYRQLPEEGLKFMVYLQKENIIDESGMPKERFSAEFPKEGPSILRIQQVVRGDSAAYFCASLASGRAGEQYFGPGTRLTVT.

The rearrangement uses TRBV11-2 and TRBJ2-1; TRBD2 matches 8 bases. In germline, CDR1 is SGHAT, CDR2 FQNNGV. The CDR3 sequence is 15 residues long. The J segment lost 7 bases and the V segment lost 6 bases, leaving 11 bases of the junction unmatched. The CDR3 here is CASRKTGTSVNEQFF. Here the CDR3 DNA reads TGTGCCAGCAGAAAGACCGGGACTAGTGTAAATGAGCAGTTCTTC.

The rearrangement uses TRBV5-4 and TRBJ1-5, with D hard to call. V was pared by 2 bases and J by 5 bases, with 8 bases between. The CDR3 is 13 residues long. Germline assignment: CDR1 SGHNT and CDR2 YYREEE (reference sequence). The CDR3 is CASSLNRHQPQHF. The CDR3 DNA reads TGTGCCAGCAGCTTAAACCGTCATCAGCCCCAGCATTTT.

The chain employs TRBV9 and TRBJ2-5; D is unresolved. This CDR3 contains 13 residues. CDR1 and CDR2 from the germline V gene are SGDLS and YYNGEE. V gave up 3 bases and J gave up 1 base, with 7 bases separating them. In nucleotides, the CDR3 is TGTGCCAGCAGCGCCCAGATCCAAGAGACCCAGTACTTC. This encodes CASSAQIQETQYF.

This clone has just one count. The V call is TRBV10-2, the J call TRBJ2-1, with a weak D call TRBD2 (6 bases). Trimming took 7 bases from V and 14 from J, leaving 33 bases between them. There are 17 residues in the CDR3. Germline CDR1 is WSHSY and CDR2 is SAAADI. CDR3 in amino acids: CASTATLLGREGAPKFF. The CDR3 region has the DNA TGCGCCAGCACCGCTACTCTTCTAGGGCGGGAAGGGGCCCCTAAGTTCTTC.

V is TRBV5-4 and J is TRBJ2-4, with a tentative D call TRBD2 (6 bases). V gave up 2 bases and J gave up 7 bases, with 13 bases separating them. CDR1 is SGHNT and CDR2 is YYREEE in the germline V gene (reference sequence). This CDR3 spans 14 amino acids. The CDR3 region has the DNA TGTGCCAGCAGCTTTCGCGGGGCCAGGAACATTCAGTACTTC. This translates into CASSFRGARNIQYF.

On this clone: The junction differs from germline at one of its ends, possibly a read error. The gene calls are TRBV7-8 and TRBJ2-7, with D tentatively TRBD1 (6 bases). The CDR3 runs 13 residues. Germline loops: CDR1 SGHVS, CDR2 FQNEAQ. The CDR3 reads CASSLRTDAFTDF. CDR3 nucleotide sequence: TGTGCCAGCAGCTTACGGACAGACGCGTTCACGGACTTC.

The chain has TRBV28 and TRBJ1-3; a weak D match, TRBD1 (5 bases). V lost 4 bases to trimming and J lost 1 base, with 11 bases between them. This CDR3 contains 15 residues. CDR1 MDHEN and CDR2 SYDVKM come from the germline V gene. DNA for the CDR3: TGTGCCAGCAGTTCGGGCGGGGGTTCTGGAAACACCATATATTTT. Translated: CASSSGGGSGNTIYF.

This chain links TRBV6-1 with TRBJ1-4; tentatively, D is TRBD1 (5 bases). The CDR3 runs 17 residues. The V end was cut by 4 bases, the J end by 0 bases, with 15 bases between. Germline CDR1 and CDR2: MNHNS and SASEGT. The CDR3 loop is CASSGRGHSATNEKLFF. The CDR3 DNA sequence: TGTGCCAGCAGTGGACGCGGACACTCCGCAACTAATGAAAAACTGTTTTTT.

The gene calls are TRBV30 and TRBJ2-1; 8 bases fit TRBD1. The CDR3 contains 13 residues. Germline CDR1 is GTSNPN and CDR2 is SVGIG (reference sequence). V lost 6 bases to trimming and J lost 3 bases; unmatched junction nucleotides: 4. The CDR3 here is CACDGTGYNEQFF. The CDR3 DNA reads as TGTGCCTGTGACGGGACAGGCTACAATGAGCAGTTCTTC.

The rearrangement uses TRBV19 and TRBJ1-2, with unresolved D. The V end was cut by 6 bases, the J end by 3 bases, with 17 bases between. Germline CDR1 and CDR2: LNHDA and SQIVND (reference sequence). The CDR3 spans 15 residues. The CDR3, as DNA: TGTGCCAGTAGCCGCCGACGGAGTGGTGACTATGGCTACACCTTC. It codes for CASSRRRSGDYGYTF.

The CDR3 region has the DNA TGTGCCAGCAGCCGGGGACAGACGAACTATGGCTACACCTTC. Its protein product is CASSRGQTNYGYTF. J is TRBJ1-2 and V is TRBV28; 7 positions agree with TRBD1. V shed 6 bases, J shed 2 bases, and the junction held 6 bases outside the gene matches. CDR1 and CDR2 from the germline V gene are MDHEN and SYDVKM. The CDR3 loop spans 14 amino acids.

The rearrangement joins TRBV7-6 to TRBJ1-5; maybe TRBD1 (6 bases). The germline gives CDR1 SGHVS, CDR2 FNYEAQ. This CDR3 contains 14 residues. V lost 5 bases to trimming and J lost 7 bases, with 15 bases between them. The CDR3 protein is CASSQAGVGQPQHF. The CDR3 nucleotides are TGTGCCAGCAGCCAAGCAGGGGTAGGCCAGCCCCAGCATTTT.

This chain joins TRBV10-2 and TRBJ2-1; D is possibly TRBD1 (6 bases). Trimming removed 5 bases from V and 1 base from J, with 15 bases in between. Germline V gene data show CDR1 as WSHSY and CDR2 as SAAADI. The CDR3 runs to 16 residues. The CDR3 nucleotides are TGCGCCAGCAGTCCAGGGCAGGGGCTATCCTACAATGAGCAGTTCTTC. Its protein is CASSPGQGLSYNEQFF.

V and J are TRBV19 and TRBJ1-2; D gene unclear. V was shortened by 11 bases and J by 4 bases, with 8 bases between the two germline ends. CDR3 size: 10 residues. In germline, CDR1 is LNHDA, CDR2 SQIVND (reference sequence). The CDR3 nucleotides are TGTGCCTGCGGAGGCTATGGCTACACCTTC. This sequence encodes CACGGYGYTF.

CDR3 sequence: CASQTWGGSGANVLTF. In DNA form, the CDR3 reads TGCGCCAGCCAGACCTGGGGGGGTTCTGGGGCCAACGTCCTGACTTTC. The chain joins TRBV5-1 to TRBJ2-6; 7 bases map to TRBD2. The CDR3 totals 16 residues. Unmatched junction bases numbered 8, after V lost 7 bases and J lost 1 base. Per germline, CDR1 SGHRS and CDR2 YFSETQ.

In DNA, the CDR3 is TGTGCCAGCAGCTTTTTAGCGGGGGCCTACGAGCAGTACTTC. This gives the protein CASSFLAGAYEQYF. The chain employs TRBV7-9 and TRBJ2-7, with TRBD2 matching 9 bases. The length of the CDR3 is 14 residues. V was clipped by 3 bases and J by 2 bases; unmatched bases: 2. Germline loops: CDR1 SEHNR, CDR2 FQNEAQ (reference sequence).